This paragraph reports one T cell receptor (beta chain). The antigen remains unidentified. Sequencing of each sample assayed around 9.9 x 10^4 TCR templates. Here immunoSEQ multiplex PCR was the method, and the copy in TCRdb shows in-frame clones only, minus some. The sample carries just under 85,000 clones, 87% recorded once. This specimen belongs to a study of siplizumab effects on memory and regulatory T cells. Points from the study as a whole: Alloreactive sequences traceable to unstimulated CD4+ memory cells were significantly reduced by siplizumab.

This TCR came from a human donor in good health. Sequencing used Tregs sorted from blood.

This chain's CDR3 is CASTRGVDSPLHF. CDR3 sequence (DNA): TGTGCCAGCACCAGAGGGGTTGATTCACCCCTCCACTTT. The chain couples TRBV9 to TRBJ1-6; possible D gene TRBD1, 5 bases. V gave up 6 bases and J gave up 8 bases, with 12 bases separating them. The CDR3 extends over 13 amino acids. Germline assignment: CDR1 SGDLS and CDR2 YYNGEE.